This T cell receptor beta chain was observed in a study of metastatic and nonmetastatic thyroid tumors. The sample holds many counts of this clone. Thyroid surgery was preceded by no treatment in any patient. As handled by the study authors: Built for papillary thyroid cancer, a distant-metastasis classifier drew on CDR3 differences across clinicopathological groups. TCRdb re-processed the PCR reads through MiXCR. TCRdb, rather than the study authors, made the V and J calls. The sample contains 15,000 to 20,000 clones, 25% to 30% of which appear only once. Between the trimmed V and J ends, which lost 1 base and 8 bases, there was a span of 10 bases. This CDR3 has 13 amino acids. From germline, CDR1 is MNHNS and CDR2 SASEGT.

The sequencing sample was made of tumor tissue. The V call is TRBV6-1, the J call TRBJ2-3, with TRBD2 as a possible D gene (6 bases). This sequence was found in a female donor with papillary thyroid cancer or a benign thyroid nodule (not recorded which). Some clones in this sample may be carry-over from other donors' samples. CDR3: CASSEGKAGTQYF. Here the CDR3 DNA reads TGTGCCAGCAGTGAAGGTAAAGCGGGTACGCAGTATTTT.